This TCR beta chain was sequenced during a study of blood T cell repertoires in COVID-19. Study at large: Both acute and convalescent COVID-19 samples were obtained from the United States, Italy and Spain. From T cells, B-cell-depleted T cells, or PBMCs came the material, which was cDNA or gDNA.

J was trimmed by 5 bases and V by 0 bases; bases with no gene match: 11. The CDR3 runs to 16 residues. The germline V gene has CDR1 SGHDT and CDR2 YYEEEE. As processed by the authors: Using reference gene primer amplification, nucleated cell counts were estimated. Libraries were prepared by immunoSEQ multiplex PCR; TCRdb keeps only in-frame clonotypes and omits some of them. The DNA gave D and trimming, while V, J and clone size come from that table. Among 30,000 to 35,000 clones, around 87% were seen once, and the ten largest hold around 15%. This receptor was taken from a man aged 55 to 70 with active COVID-19. Sample: peripheral blood. The chain combines TRBV5-6 with TRBJ2-7, with 7 bases fitting TRBD2. Written as DNA, the CDR3 is TGTGCCAGCAGCTTGGGGGTCTCCCAAGCGGGGAACGAGCAGTACTTC. Protein: CASSLGVSQAGNEQYF.